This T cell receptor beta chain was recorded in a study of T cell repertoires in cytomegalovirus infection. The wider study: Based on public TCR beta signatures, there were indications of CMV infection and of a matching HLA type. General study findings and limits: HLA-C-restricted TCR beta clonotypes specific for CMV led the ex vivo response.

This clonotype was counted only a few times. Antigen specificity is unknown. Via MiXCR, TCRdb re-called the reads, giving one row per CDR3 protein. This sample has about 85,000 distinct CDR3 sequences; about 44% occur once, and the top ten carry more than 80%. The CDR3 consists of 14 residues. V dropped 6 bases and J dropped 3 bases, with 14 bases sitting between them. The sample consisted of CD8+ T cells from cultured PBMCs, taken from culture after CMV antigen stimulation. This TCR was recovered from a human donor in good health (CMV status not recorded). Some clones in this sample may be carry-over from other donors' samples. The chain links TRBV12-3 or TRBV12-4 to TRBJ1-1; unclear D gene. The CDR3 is CASSPTGEYTEAFF. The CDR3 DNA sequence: TGTGCCAGCAGCCCCACCGGGGAGTACACTGAAGCTTTCTTT.